This TCR beta chain was obtained from a study of shared clonotypes between healthy human individuals. V lost 0 bases and J 5 bases, leaving 16 bases between the germline ends. Germline V CDR1 and CDR2: MGHRA, YSYEKL. This CDR3 has 16 amino acids. Of note for this clone: The antigen remains unidentified.

General study findings and limits: When naive CD4 clonotypes were compared across a few donors, 4% to 6.5% were shared. Relative to clonotypes present in all four donors, those not shared had lower generation probabilities. Investigators collected only blood, and repertoires in tissues likely differ.

TCRdb's copy holds only in-frame clones and misses some; the assay was immunoSEQ multiplex PCR. This table has 2 million to 2.5 million clones, 90% to 96% appearing once. The chain combines TRBV4-1 with TRBJ1-1; perhaps TRBD1 as D (5 bases). The sequence came from a man aged 18 to 35 in good health. Sequencing used naive CD4+ T cells sorted from blood. Noted subset: CD45RA+ positively selected. This CDR3 reads CASSQEGRQLGTEAFF. The CDR3 bases are TGCGCCAGCAGCCAAGAGGGGCGACAGTTGGGGACTGAAGCTTTCTTT.